These T cell receptor beta chains were read from a single sample in a study of T-cell memory formation after mild COVID-19. Each CDR3 protein is one row after TCRdb ran MiXCR on the 5' RACE reads. The sample records about 360,000 distinct CDR3 sequences, under 15% being singletons. Sequenced sample: PBMCs or a T cell subset sorted from them (not recorded which). The origin of the receptors is a man aged 18-30 years who had mild COVID-19 (a few samples of this study predate the infection). Cell type and time point are not known. Each CDR3 is given with its conserved first and last residue. A D gene is named only where the DNA matches it firmly. Rows give clone size only sometimes, using once, few, many, or a class for an expanded clone.

D	V	J	size	CDR3	DNA
TRBD1	TRBV7-3	TRBJ2-4	few	CASSYTQGDIQYF	TGTGCCAGCAGCTACACACAGGGGGACATTCAGTACTTC
NA	TRBV6-1	TRBJ1-6	NA	CASTPPGVSYNSPLHF	TGTGCCAGCACTCCTCCGGGGGTCTCCTATAATTCACCCCTCCACTTT
NA	TRBV9	TRBJ2-1	NA	CASSVFSAYNEQFF	TGTGCCAGCAGCGTATTTTCAGCCTACAATGAGCAGTTCTTC
NA	TRBV14	TRBJ2-7	few	CASSPTPFYEQYF	TGTGCCAGCAGCCCAACCCCGTTCTACGAGCAGTACTTC
TRBD1	TRBV7-9	TRBJ1-2	NA	CASSPRDRLLGGYTF	TGTGCCAGCAGCCCACGGGACAGGTTATTAGGTGGCTACACCTTC
TRBD1	TRBV4-3	TRBJ1-2	few	CASSQDMGQPGGYTF	TGCGCCAGCAGCCAAGATATGGGACAGCCGGGCGGCTACACCTTC
NA	TRBV10-3	TRBJ2-3	NA	CAISEGLAPDTQYF	TGTGCCATCAGTGAGGGCTTAGCCCCAGATACGCAGTATTTT
NA	TRBV7-2	TRBJ2-1	few	CASTITGSSYNEQFF	TGTGCCAGCACCATTACAGGGAGCTCCTACAATGAGCAGTTCTTC
NA	TRBV12-3/TRBV12-4	TRBJ2-1	few	CASSLARGIDYNEQFF	TGTGCCAGCAGTTTAGCGCGAGGGATTGACTACAATGAGCAGTTCTTC
NA	TRBV2	TRBJ2-1	many	CASRDTGTEQFF	TGTGCCAGCAGGGACACAGGGACTGAGCAGTTCTTC
NA	TRBV5-1	TRBJ1-5	few	CASSSSTVRGNQPQHF	TGCGCCAGCAGCTCAAGCACGGTTCGGGGCAATCAGCCCCAGCATTTT
NA	TRBV7-8	TRBJ2-3	few	CASSLEGAATDTQYF	TGTGCCAGCAGCTTAGAAGGGGCCGCCACAGATACGCAGTATTTT
NA	TRBV9	TRBJ2-3	many	CASSTSNGGDTDTQYF	TGTGCCAGCAGCACATCGAACGGGGGTGACACAGATACGCAGTATTTT
NA	TRBV11-2	TRBJ1-3	NA	CASSGGNTIYF	TGTGCCAGCAGCGGCGGAAACACCATATATTTT
NA	TRBV5-4	TRBJ1-2	NA	CASRPAGAKGYTF	TGTGCCAGCAGGCCAGCGGGGGCGAAAGGCTACACCTTC
NA	TRBV7-9	TRBJ2-3	NA	CASISDFPTTDTQYF	TGTGCCAGCATCTCGGACTTTCCCACCACAGATACGCAGTATTTT
NA	TRBV11-2	TRBJ1-5	few	CASSLEGDSYQPQHF	TGTGCCAGCAGCTTAGAGGGTGACAGCTATCAGCCCCAGCATTTT
NA	TRBV13	TRBJ2-2	NA	CASSWRGAGTGELFF	TGTGCCAGCAGCTGGCGAGGGGCGGGCACCGGGGAGCTGTTTTTT
NA	TRBV20-1	TRBJ2-5	few	CSAVIGGQQETQYF	TGCAGTGCCGTTATAGGGGGGCAGCAAGAGACCCAGTACTTC
NA	TRBV5-1	TRBJ1-5	many	CASSAFWGSNQPQHF	TGCGCCAGCAGCGCGTTTTGGGGCAGCAATCAGCCCCAGCATTTT
TRBD1	TRBV6-1	TRBJ2-2	NA	CASSRTGAPLRELFF	TGTGCCAGCTCCCGGACAGGGGCCCCCCTAAGGGAGCTGTTTTTT
NA	TRBV27	TRBJ2-3	few	CASSFRGFSTDTQYF	TGTGCCAGCAGTTTTCGCGGGTTTAGCACAGATACGCAGTATTTT